These 9 T cell receptor beta chains came from one sample sequenced in a study of OX40 agonist ivuxolimab in advanced cancers. Libraries were constructed by the immunoSEQ multiplex PCR assay. TCRdb obtained this table from immuneACCESS and retained in-frame rearrangements with V and J assigned. These tables miss some clones; where compared with another copy, unresolved V genes account for less than half of the shortfall, and the remainder is unexplained. This sample gives about 68,000 clones in total; about 80% of them show up just once. The ten largest clones take up 1.4% of the sample. The specimen was CD4+ or CD8+ T cells sorted from blood, collected in a trial of the OX40 agonist ivuxolimab. These receptors all come from an adult with an advanced solid tumor such as melanoma, head and neck, liver or kidney cancer.

The chain is built from TRBV15 and TRBJ2-5; 7 bases agree with TRBD1. This CDR3 region has 15 residues. V lost 2 bases, J lost 2 bases, and 5 bases stayed unmatched. CDR1 LNHNV and CDR2 YYDKDF come from the germline V gene (reference sequence). The CDR3 is CATSRFRDSQETQYF. The CDR3 region has the DNA TGTGCCACCAGCAGATTCCGGGACAGTCAAGAGACCCAGTACTTC.

This clone was seen just once. This chain links TRBV9 with TRBJ1-5; D may be TRBD1 (6 bases). Germline assignment: CDR1 SGDLS and CDR2 YYNGEE. V shed 5 bases and J shed 6 bases, with 15 bases lying between them. The CDR3 extends over 14 amino acids. As DNA, the CDR3 is TGTGCCAGCAGTGGGGGGGCTTTGGGTCAGCCCCAGCATTTT. It encodes CASSGGALGQPQHF.

The chain combines TRBV5-1 with TRBJ2-5, with D perhaps matching TRBD1 (6 bases). Per germline, CDR1 SGHRS and CDR2 YFSETQ. V lost 4 bases, J lost 5 bases, and 21 bases lay in between. The CDR3 runs to 16 residues. The CDR3 region is CASSPRAWDTRETQYF. DNA of the CDR3: TGCGCCAGCAGCCCCCGTGCCTGGGACACCCGGGAGACCCAGTACTTC.

This clone was recorded only once. This sequence joins TRBV5-1 and TRBJ2-7, with D perhaps assigned TRBD1 or TRBD2 (6 bases each). The CDR3 is 15 amino acids. Germline-derived CDR1 and CDR2 are SGHRS and YFSETQ. The V gene lost 1 base and the J gene lost 6 bases, with 17 bases spanning the gap. As DNA, the CDR3 is TGCGCCAGCAGCTTGAGCGGGCAGGGGACCTCCGAGCAGTACTTC. It is translated as CASSLSGQGTSEQYF.

The V gene is TRBV5-6, the J gene TRBJ2-7; the D is unclear. The germline V gene has CDR1 SGHDT and CDR2 YYEEEE. The V gene lost 2 bases and the J gene lost 9 bases, with 9 bases spanning the gap. The CDR3 extends over 11 amino acids. The CDR3 loop is CASSFQYGQYF. The CDR3 DNA follows: TGTGCCAGCAGCTTCCAGTATGGGCAGTACTTC.

The gene calls are TRBV7-6 and TRBJ2-1, with 7 bases identical to TRBD1. CDR1 and CDR2 from the germline V gene are SGHVS and FNYEAQ. The CDR3 covers 16 residues. V lost 5 bases, J lost 0 bases, and 7 bases stayed unmatched. CDR3 protein: CASSIKYRGSYNEQFF. As DNA, the CDR3 is TGTGCCAGCAGCATAAAGTACAGGGGCTCCTACAATGAGCAGTTCTTC.

The rearrangement joins TRBV19 to TRBJ1-2, with D perhaps TRBD1 (6 bases). Trimming pared 4 bases from V and 5 bases from J, leaving 14 bases between. Per the germline V gene, CDR1 is LNHDA and CDR2 is SQIVND (reference sequence). CDR3 length: 14 amino acids. CDR3: CASSKGDWAYGYTF. CDR3 DNA sequence: TGTGCCAGTAGTAAGGGGGACTGGGCTTATGGCTACACCTTC.

CDR3: CASSLDGIGGYEQYF. DNA for the CDR3: TGTGCCAGCAGCTTAGATGGGATCGGGGGCTACGAGCAGTACTTC. The V and J genes are TRBV7-2 and TRBJ2-7, with D possibly TRBD2 on 6 matching bases. The length of the CDR3 is 15 residues. Trimming pared 1 base from V and 3 bases from J, leaving 13 bases between. The germline V gene has CDR1 SGHTA and CDR2 FQGNSA.

Written as DNA, the CDR3 is TGTGCCAGCTCGCGGGGAACGGATTCACCCCTCCACTTT. Translating it yields CASSRGTDSPLHF. The chain carries TRBV7-6 and TRBJ1-6; D is ambiguous. Between the trimmed V and J ends, which lost 8 bases and 8 bases, there was a span of 13 bases. There are 13 residues in the CDR3. Per the germline V gene, CDR1 is SGHVS and CDR2 is FNYEAQ.